The 31 T cell receptor beta chains listed next were all sequenced from one sample in a study of beta chain features in type 1 diabetes. Expressed TCRB transcripts were sequenced, since all the RNA that had been isolated was reverse transcribed. Profiled with immunoSEQ multiplex PCR; TCRdb holds only in-frame clones, not every one. The table shows roughly 140,000 clones, with around 8% occurring only once. The specimen was central memory CD4+ T cells from blood. The receptor set was obtained from a man aged 18 to 35 in good health.

The V call is TRBV11-3, the J call TRBJ1-1, with a possible D match to TRBD1 (5 bases). V shed 5 bases and J shed 7 bases, with 11 bases lying between them. Looked up from germline, CDR1 is SGHNT and CDR2 is YENEEA. The CDR3 spans 12 residues. CDR3 residues: CASSHRGYEAFF. The CDR3 region has the DNA TGTGCCAGCAGCCATAGGGGCTATGAAGCTTTCTTT.

The chain's CDR3 is CASSSTSSYEQYF. DNA of the CDR3: TGTGCCAGCAGCTCTACGAGCTCCTACGAGCAGTACTTC. V is TRBV5-4 and J is TRBJ2-7; D is undetermined. The CDR3 consists of 13 residues. V lost 3 bases, J lost 0 bases, and 7 bases lay in between. In germline, CDR1 is SGHNT, CDR2 YYREEE (reference sequence).

A few counts support this clone. The chain couples TRBV2 to TRBJ1-1, with 8 bases matching TRBD1. Germline V lookup: CDR1 SNHLY, CDR2 FYNNEI. This CDR3 has 16 residues. V gave up 5 bases and J gave up 1 base; unmatched junction bases: 9. CDR3 DNA: TGTGCCAGCAGTCAAACAGGGGGGACGCAGAACACTGAAGCTTTCTTT. As protein: CASSQTGGTQNTEAFF.

V usage is TRBV11-2 and J usage is TRBJ2-5; 14 positions agree with TRBD2. The CDR3 covers 16 residues. Trimming removed 1 base from V and 2 bases from J; junction bases left unmatched: 0. Germline values: CDR1 SGHAT, CDR2 FQNNGV. CDR3 nucleotides: TGTGCCAGCAGCTTAGGACTAGCGGGGGGGCAAGAGACCCAGTACTTC. Its protein is CASSLGLAGGQETQYF.

The chain combines TRBV7-2 with TRBJ1-1; D is ambiguous. There are 11 residues in the CDR3. Trimming removed 5 bases from V and 4 bases from J, with 5 bases in between. Germline assignment: CDR1 SGHTA and CDR2 FQGNSA. CDR3 in DNA: TGTGCCAGCAGCCCTAGCACTGAAGCTTTCTTT. This gives the protein CASSPSTEAFF.

This clone was recorded many times. V usage is TRBV15 and J usage is TRBJ2-4, with 9 bases identical to TRBD1. Trimming took 0 bases from V and 6 from J; bases not matched to a gene: 6. Germline CDR1 is LNHNV and CDR2 is YYDKDF (reference sequence). The CDR3 is 16 residues long. DNA of the CDR3: TGTGCCACCAGCAGAGAAAGGACAGGGGCAGGAAACATTCAGTACTTC. Translating gives CATSRERTGAGNIQYF.

V is TRBV21-1 and J is TRBJ1-2; the tabulated D call, TRBD1, remains unverified against the DNA. TRBV21-1 is a documented pseudogene. There are 15 residues in the CDR3. The DNA of the CDR3 is TGTGCCAGCAGATTCCTATACGGACAGGCAACTGGCTACACCTTC. As protein: CASRFLYGQATGYTF.

This clone was counted between two and nine times. The CDR3 region has the DNA TGTGCCAGCAGCTTAGTATCCGCCGGGACAGGGTTCCACGAGCAGTACTTC. Its protein product is CASSLVSAGTGFHEQYF. The rearrangement links TRBV7-9 to TRBJ2-7, with 9 bases lining up with TRBD1. The germline V gene has CDR1 SEHNR and CDR2 FQNEAQ (reference sequence). This CDR3 comprises 17 residues. Trimming took 1 base from V and 5 from J; bases not matched to a gene: 12.

The genes are TRBV14 and TRBJ2-1; 7 bases line up with TRBD1. CDR1 is SGHDN, CDR2 FVKESK, per germline. Losses at the gene ends were 5 bases for V and 6 bases for J; bases not matched to a gene: 13. The CDR3 covers 16 residues. The CDR3: CASSYDGGYRGNEQFF. The CDR3 DNA is TGTGCCAGCAGCTACGATGGGGGATACAGGGGCAATGAGCAGTTCTTC.

This clone was seen a few times. The V call is TRBV7-2, the J call TRBJ2-3; 9 nucleotides line up with TRBD2. Germline lookup yields CDR1 SGHTA and CDR2 FQGNSA. V lost 3 bases, J lost 7 bases, and 8 bases stayed unmatched. The CDR3 sequence is 15 residues long. CDR3 amino acids: CASSFSGSYGNTQYF. The CDR3 DNA reads TGTGCCAGCAGCTTTAGCGGGAGCTACGGAAATACGCAGTATTTT.

This clone was found a few times. V usage is TRBV18 and J usage is TRBJ1-4; TRBD1 might be the D (5 bases). This CDR3 comprises 14 residues. Trimming shortened V by 1 base and J by 6 bases, and 9 bases separated the two germline ends. Germline V gene lookup returns CDR1 KGHSH and CDR2 LQKENI. DNA for the CDR3: TGTGCCAGCTCACCACAGGGGATCGATGAAAAACTGTTTTTT. As protein: CASSPQGIDEKLFF.

This clone occurred a few times. The chain is built from TRBV7-2 and TRBJ1-1, with D unclear. There are 13 residues in the CDR3. The V gene's germline CDR1 is SGHTA and CDR2 FQGNSA. Trimming shortened V by 5 bases and J by 4 bases, and 11 bases separated the two germline ends. CDR3 nucleotides: TGTGCCAGCAGCCGACTCTTAGGCACTGAAGCTTTCTTT. This codes for CASSRLLGTEAFF.

The rearrangement joins TRBV5-4 to TRBJ2-3; 7 bases are shared with TRBD2. Trimming cost V 3 bases and J 2 bases; bases outside gene matches: 9. Germline-derived CDR1 and CDR2 are SGHNT and YYREEE (reference sequence). The CDR3 runs 16 residues. CDR3 protein: CASSSILAWATDTQYF. The CDR3, as DNA: TGTGCCAGCAGCTCGATACTAGCGTGGGCCACAGATACGCAGTATTTT.

This chain connects TRBV9 to TRBJ1-2; maybe TRBD1 (5 bases). Germline V CDR1 and CDR2: SGDLS, YYNGEE. The CDR3 is made up of 15 amino acids. V gave up 4 bases and J gave up 4 bases, with 17 bases separating them. The CDR3 spells CASSSRVWGGYGYTF. The CDR3 DNA is TGTGCCAGCAGCTCCCGGGTCTGGGGGGGCTATGGCTACACCTTC.

The gene calls are TRBV10-3 and TRBJ2-5, with TRBD1 as a possible D gene (5 bases). TRBJ2-7 matches the DNA end more closely, so the J call is doubtful. The V gene's germline CDR1 is ENHRY and CDR2 SYGVKD. The CDR3 spans 14 residues. The CDR3 spells CAISRQQDSYEQYF. The DNA for the CDR3 is TGTGCCATCAGTAGACAGCAGGATTCCTACGAGCAGTACTTC.

This clone was detected ten times or more. This chain connects TRBV2 to TRBJ1-4; 8 positions match TRBD1. V lost 3 bases to trimming and J lost 7 bases; unmatched junction nucleotides: 4. The CDR3 extends over 14 amino acids. Germline lookup yields CDR1 SNHLY and CDR2 FYNNEI. The chain's CDR3 is CASSDRGRVEKLFF. DNA for the CDR3: TGTGCCAGCAGTGACAGGGGGCGCGTTGAAAAACTGTTTTTT.

This clone was detected a few times. The chain recombines TRBV2 with TRBJ1-6; 7 bases map to TRBD1. V lost 7 bases to trimming and J lost 7 bases; unmatched junction nucleotides: 10. The CDR3 covers 15 residues. From germline, CDR1 is SNHLY and CDR2 FYNNEI. DNA of the CDR3: TGTGCCAGCACAATACAAGGACAGGAAAATTCACCCCTCCACTTT. Residues: CASTIQGQENSPLHF.

This clone came up a few times. The chain joins TRBV28 to TRBJ2-5; 11 bases map to TRBD1. V shed 5 bases, J shed 5 bases, and the junction held 7 bases outside the gene matches. Germline V lookup: CDR1 MDHEN, CDR2 SYDVKM. This CDR3 spans 15 amino acids. The CDR3 DNA sequence: TGTGCCAGCAGTCCTCCAGGACAGGGGGCTGAGACCCAGTACTTC. Translated, it gives CASSPPGQGAETQYF.

V and J are TRBV18 and TRBJ2-7; TRBD2 agrees at 8 bases. Germline CDR1 is KGHSH and CDR2 is LQKENI. J was trimmed by 0 bases and V by 6 bases; bases with no gene match: 10. The CDR3 covers 16 residues. The CDR3 nucleotides are TGTGCCAGCTCCCTGGGGACGGGGGGGACCTCCTACGAGCAGTACTTC. It specifies CASSLGTGGTSYEQYF.

The chain has TRBV20-1 and TRBJ2-7; D may be TRBD1 (6 bases). Per the germline V gene, CDR1 is DFQATT and CDR2 is SNEGSKA (reference sequence). This CDR3 has 11 residues. V lost 3 bases and J 10 bases, leaving 13 bases between the germline ends. CDR3 protein: CSASNPDSQYF. CDR3 DNA sequence: TGCAGTGCTAGTAATCCGGACAGTCAGTACTTC.

Only a few counts were recorded for this clone. The chain couples TRBV30 to TRBJ1-3; possible D gene TRBD1, 5 bases. Germline loops: CDR1 GTSNPN, CDR2 SVGIG (reference sequence). The CDR3 sequence is 13 residues long. V lost 6 bases and J 4 bases, leaving 13 bases between the germline ends. The CDR3 sequence: CACLQGDGNTIYF. In nucleotides, the CDR3 is TGTGCCTGCCTCCAGGGTGACGGAAACACCATATATTTT.

In its sample, this clone was seen many times. The chain links TRBV30 to TRBJ1-3, with D unresolved. Trimming took off 2 bases at V and 9 bases at J, with 11 bases between the two ends. CDR1 and CDR2 from the germline V gene are GTSNPN and SVGIG (reference sequence). This CDR3 is 12 amino acids long. CDR3 nucleotide sequence: TGTGCCTGGAGTCGAGGCGTGTTCACCATATATTTT. Its translation: CAWSRGVFTIYF.

The chain links TRBV7-8 to TRBJ2-3; possible D gene TRBD2, 7 bases. V dropped 6 bases and J dropped 6 bases, with 16 bases sitting between them. Germline CDR1 is SGHVS and CDR2 is FQNEAQ. This CDR3 region has 14 residues. The CDR3 bases are TGTGCCAGCAGTCTAGGGGGGGGTGGTGATACGCAGTATTTT. It encodes CASSLGGGGDTQYF.

The genes are TRBV4-2 and TRBJ2-1, with 9 bases matching TRBD2. The CDR3 covers 16 residues. In germline, CDR1 is LGHNA, CDR2 YNFKEQ. Germline trimming cut 0 bases from V and 6 bases from J; bases unmatched to any gene: 6. Here the CDR3 DNA reads TGTGCCAGCAGCCAAGACCGGGGCGGGAGGGCCAATGAGCAGTTCTTC. It specifies CASSQDRGGRANEQFF.

This clone turned up a few times. The chain carries TRBV28 and TRBJ1-4, with 10 bases matching TRBD1. Germline CDR1 is MDHEN and CDR2 is SYDVKM. V was pared by 6 bases and J by 11 bases, with 9 bases of the junction left unmatched. The CDR3 extends over 14 amino acids. The CDR3 bases are TGTGCCAGCAGCCAACGACAGGGGGCATCTAAACTGTTTTTT. Translation gives CASSQRQGASKLFF.

The rearrangement joins TRBV5-8 to TRBJ2-1; no firm D call. CDR3 size: 13 residues. V lost 4 bases and J 10 bases, leaving 15 bases between the germline ends. Germline lookup yields CDR1 SGHTS and CDR2 YDEGEE. CDR3 amino acids: CASSAWRIEEQFF. The CDR3 DNA sequence: TGTGCCAGCAGCGCTTGGCGGATTGAGGAGCAGTTCTTC.

This clone was observed at least ten times. J is TRBJ2-3 and V is TRBV15; possibly TRBD2 for D (5 bases). There are 15 residues in the CDR3. Germline CDR1 reads LNHNV; CDR2 reads YYDKDF (reference sequence). Trimming stripped 1 base from V and 4 bases from J, with 12 bases between. In nucleotides, the CDR3 is TGTGCCACCAGCAGAGTTGGTAGCGTCGCAGATACGCAGTATTTT. This encodes CATSRVGSVADTQYF.

This clone was observed a handful of times. The CDR3 is CASSLSGGETQYF. In DNA, the CDR3 is TGTGCCAGCAGCTTATCAGGGGGGGAGACCCAGTACTTC. The rearrangement uses TRBV7-3 and TRBJ2-5, with a weak D call TRBD1 (7 bases). The CDR3 has 13 amino acids. Trimming stripped 2 bases from V and 5 bases from J, with 9 bases between. CDR1 is SGHTA, CDR2 FQGTGA, per germline.

This clone was detected only a few times. The J gene is TRBJ1-1, the V gene TRBV7-8, with no clear D. The CDR3 is made up of 14 amino acids. Germline V gene lookup returns CDR1 SGHVS and CDR2 FQNEAQ. V shed 2 bases and J shed 7 bases, with 14 bases lying between them. DNA for the CDR3: TGTGCCAGCAGCTTAAGCACCCCGACAAATGAAGCTTTCTTT. It yields the protein CASSLSTPTNEAFF. Combining the CDR3 with reference TRBV7-8 and TRBJ1-1 gives the whole variable domain GAGVSQSPRYKVAKRGQDVALRCDPISGHVSLFWYQQALGQGPEFLTYFQNEAQLDKSGLPSDRFFAERPEGSVSTLKIQRTQQEDSAVYLCASSLSTPTNEAFFGQGTRLTVV.

This clone was observed a handful of times. The chain recombines TRBV9 with TRBJ2-2, with D perhaps TRBD1 (6 bases). Germline lookup yields CDR1 SGDLS and CDR2 YYNGEE. The V end was cut by 4 bases, the J end by 4 bases, with 14 bases between. The CDR3 totals 15 residues. This CDR3 is CASSPTQGRTGELFF. CDR3 nucleotide sequence: TGTGCCAGCAGCCCGACCCAGGGGCGCACCGGGGAGCTGTTTTTT.

This clone has just a few counts. The rearrangement links TRBV30 to TRBJ2-7; D may be TRBD1 (6 bases). From germline, CDR1 is GTSNPN and CDR2 SVGIG (reference sequence). Trimming pared 1 base from V and 6 bases from J, leaving 13 bases between. The CDR3 sequence is 13 residues long. The CDR3 reads CAWSDRAYGEQYF. CDR3 coding DNA: TGTGCCTGGAGTGACAGGGCGTATGGCGAGCAGTACTTC.